This section outlines one T cell receptor (beta chain) sequence together with its context. These data belong to a study of T cell changes during pregnancy in multiple sclerosis. The protocol was immunoSEQ multiplex PCR, while the TCRdb copy is restricted to in-frame clones and leaves out a portion. The sample includes tens of thousands of clones, 80% to 95% seen only once; the top ten take around 2%. Source: peripheral blood, taken in the second trimester of pregnancy. This sequence originates from a female donor with multiple sclerosis, enrolled in a pregnancy study.

The CDR3 region is CASSPKGVKRGDVRNEQFF. CDR3 in DNA: TGCGCCAGCAGTCCAAAAGGGGTGAAGCGGGGGGACGTACGTAATGAGCAGTTCTTC. The chain has TRBV23-1 and TRBJ2-1, with TRBD2 matching over 9 bases. TRBV23-1 is labeled an ORF, and its function is uncertain. V lost 4 bases to trimming and J lost 7 bases; unmatched junction nucleotides: 20. This CDR3 is built from 19 residues.